What follows are 20 T cell receptor beta chains derived from one specimen sequenced in a study of T cells in Graves' hyperthyroidism and ophthalmopathy. TCR beta CDR3 regions were amplified from RNA. The study used the HTBI primer set for a first-round RT-PCR of the TCR CDR3. TCRdb itself ran the multiplex PCR reads through MiXCR, one entry per CDR3 protein. The sample gives about 840,000 distinct CDR3 sequences, about 38% of which show up once; 7% to 10% is in the top ten. The sample taken for sequencing was blood. The receptors originated from a man in his late teens or twenties with Graves' hyperthyroidism.

This clonotype has at least ten counts. The chain recombines TRBV7-2 with TRBJ1-4, with TRBD1 matching over 11 bases. This CDR3 has 15 residues. V trimming: 5 bases; J trimming: 7 bases; junction bases outside the gene matches: 6. Germline CDR1 is SGHTA and CDR2 is FQGNSA. The CDR3 coding sequence is TGTGCCAGCAGCGGCGCTGGGACAGGGGGTGAAAAACTGTTTTTT. Translation gives CASSGAGTGGEKLFF.

This clonotype was counted only a few times. V and J are TRBV13 and TRBJ1-2; 8 bases are a match to TRBD1. This CDR3 spans 15 amino acids. Losses at the gene ends were 5 bases for V and 1 base for J; bases not matched to a gene: 6. Germline V gives CDR1 PRHDT, CDR2 FYEKMQ (reference sequence). Written as DNA, the CDR3 is TGTGCCAGCAGCCCACGGACAGGGAGTAACTATGGCTACACCTTC. Its translation is CASSPRTGSNYGYTF.

V and J are TRBV12-3 or TRBV12-4 and TRBJ2-2, with 10 nucleotides matching TRBD2. With V trimmed by 5 bases and J by 3 bases, 6 bases remained unmatched. The CDR3 length is 16 residues. CDR3 protein: CASSPLTSGDTGELFF. CDR3 nucleotide sequence: TGTGCCAGCAGTCCGTTAACTAGCGGGGACACCGGGGAGCTGTTTTTT.

This clonotype was counted at least ten times. V is TRBV10-3 and J is TRBJ1-1, with 8 positions matching TRBD1. Germline trimming cut 0 bases from V and 2 bases from J; bases unmatched to any gene: 2. The CDR3 loop spans 15 amino acids. Germline V gene lookup returns CDR1 ENHRY and CDR2 SYGVKD. Here the CDR3 DNA reads TGTGCCATCAGTGAGTCTGGACAGGGAAACACTGAAGCTTTCTTT. Its protein is CAISESGQGNTEAFF.

The chain uses TRBV25-1 and TRBJ1-1; D possibly corresponds to TRBD1 (6 bases). V was pared by 8 bases and J by 5 bases, with 21 bases between. Germline assignment: CDR1 MGHDK and CDR2 SYGVNS. This CDR3 contains 15 residues. The CDR3 DNA is TGTGCCAGCGTAGACGCCAGGGGTAGAGGTACTGAAGCTTTCTTT. It codes for CASVDARGRGTEAFF. Full variable domain (rest looked up from reference TRBV25-1 and TRBJ1-1): EADIYQTPRYLVIGTGKKITLECSQTMGHDKMYWYQQDPGMELHLIHYSYGVNSTEKGDLSSESTVSRIRTEHFPLTLESARPSHTSQYLCASVDARGRGTEAFFGQGTRLTVV.

This clonotype was observed at least ten times. The gene calls are TRBV10-3 and TRBJ1-2; D unclear. CDR1 is ENHRY, CDR2 SYGVKD, per germline. Between the trimmed V and J ends, which lost 8 bases and 1 base, there was a span of 8 bases. This CDR3 region has 12 residues. CDR3 residues: CAIGGDNYGYTF. CDR3 DNA: TGTGCCATCGGCGGGGATAACTATGGCTACACCTTC.

This chain uses TRBV6-5 with TRBJ2-2, with 9 bases identical to TRBD1. CDR3 length: 15 amino acids. V lost 4 bases, J lost 6 bases, and 6 bases stayed unmatched. Germline CDR1 reads MNHEY; CDR2 reads SVGAGI. CDR3 sequence reads: CASSFGTGHSGELFF. The CDR3 DNA follows: TGTGCCAGCAGTTTCGGGACAGGGCATTCCGGGGAGCTGTTTTTT.

This clonotype was observed a handful of times. At one end the junction does not follow the germline gene, possibly because of a read error. The chain is built from TRBV4-2 and TRBJ1-5, with TRBD1 matching 8 bases. The V gene's germline CDR1 is LGHNA and CDR2 YNFKEQ. The CDR3 is 13 amino acids. CDR3 bases: TGCGCCAGCAGCCCAGGGGGCTATCAGCCCCAGCATTTT. As protein: CASSPGGYQPQHF.

This sequence joins TRBV7-9 and TRBJ2-3, with 8 bases matching TRBD1. V was clipped by 3 bases and J by 4 bases; unmatched bases: 9. The germline V gene has CDR1 SEHNR and CDR2 FQNEAQ (reference sequence). This CDR3 is built from 16 residues. The CDR3 reads CASSFLPGQGSDTQYF. CDR3 nucleotide sequence: TGTGCCAGCAGCTTTCTCCCAGGACAGGGATCAGATACGCAGTATTTT.

The chain carries TRBV29-1 and TRBJ2-7; 7 bases map to TRBD1. This CDR3 has 14 amino acids. From germline, CDR1 is SQVTM and CDR2 ANQGSEA. Trimming removed 8 bases from V and 1 base from J; junction bases left unmatched: 11. The CDR3 coding sequence is TGCAGCCCCCAACCGTGGGACAGTTCCTACGAGCAGTACTTC. Amino acid sequence: CSPQPWDSSYEQYF.

At least ten counts were recorded for this clonotype. This chain uses TRBV10-3 with TRBJ1-5; D not certain. The CDR3 consists of 16 residues. CDR1 is ENHRY, CDR2 SYGVKD, per germline. Trimming took off 8 bases at V and 1 base at J, with 18 bases between the two ends. The CDR3 DNA is TGTGCCATCGATGGCCGGCTTAAGAAGAGCAATCAGCCCCAGCATTTT. Encoded protein: CAIDGRLKKSNQPQHF.

The sample holds a few counts of this clonotype. The chain employs TRBV10-3 and TRBJ1-2; D is ambiguous. Germline CDR1 is ENHRY and CDR2 is SYGVKD. Trimming stripped 11 bases from V and 0 bases from J, with 19 bases between. This CDR3 region has 15 residues. The CDR3 nucleotides are TGTGCCGTTCCTAGGAGTTGGGCGACTAACTATGGCTACACCTTC. It specifies CAVPRSWATNYGYTF.

This clonotype was seen many times. This chain links TRBV29-1 with TRBJ2-7; 8 bases align to TRBD1. J was trimmed by 6 bases and V by 3 bases; bases with no gene match: 10. In germline, CDR1 is SQVTM, CDR2 ANQGSEA. The CDR3 extends over 14 amino acids. The CDR3 loop is CSVEVRGRVAEQYF. DNA for the CDR3: TGCAGCGTTGAGGTCAGGGGGCGCGTCGCCGAGCAGTACTTC.

This clonotype was observed many times. The chain uses TRBV20-1 and TRBJ2-7; perhaps TRBD1 as D (6 bases). Trimming left V 0 bases short and J 0 bases short, with 18 bases between. The CDR3 contains 17 residues. Germline V CDR1 and CDR2: DFQATT, SNEGSKA (reference sequence). CDR3 amino acids: CSARDPQTDSSSYEQYF. Here the CDR3 DNA reads TGCAGTGCTAGAGATCCCCAAACGGACAGCAGCTCCTACGAGCAGTACTTC.

CDR3 nucleotides: TGTGCCAGCACGAGCCGGGGGGAAGGCACCGGGGAGCTGTTTTTT. Amino acids: CASTSRGEGTGELFF. V is TRBV7-9 and J is TRBJ2-2; 7 positions match TRBD2. Trimming removed 7 bases from V and 4 bases from J; junction bases left unmatched: 9. This CDR3 is 15 amino acids long. Germline V CDR1 and CDR2: SEHNR, FQNEAQ (reference sequence).

This clonotype turned up a few times. The chain has TRBV2 and TRBJ1-1; D gene unclear. The CDR3 runs 12 residues. Germline V lookup: CDR1 SNHLY, CDR2 FYNNEI. The V end was cut by 10 bases, the J end by 0 bases, with 9 bases between. CDR3 coding DNA: TGTGCCATGCCGGGATTGAACACTGAAGCTTTCTTT. Residues: CAMPGLNTEAFF.

This clonotype has ten or more counts. The junction does not match germline at one end; this may be a read error. The V call is TRBV7-7, the J call TRBJ1-1, with 7 bases aligning to TRBD1. CDR1 is SSHAT and CDR2 is FNYEAQ in the germline V gene (reference sequence). This CDR3 is built from 13 residues. DNA for the CDR3: TGTGCTAGCAGCTTTGGGACAGACACTGAAGCTTTCTTT. This gives the protein CASSFGTDTEAFF.

The chain combines TRBV7-8 with TRBJ2-5; D is perhaps TRBD2 (7 bases). Germline assignment: CDR1 SGHVS and CDR2 FQNEAQ. The CDR3 consists of 15 residues. Trimming took off 5 bases at V and 5 bases at J, with 18 bases between the two ends. CDR3 sequence reads: CASSQDRGAVETQYF. The CDR3, as DNA: TGTGCCAGCAGCCAAGATCGGGGGGCAGTCGAGACCCAGTACTTC.

This clonotype occurred many times. The rearrangement links TRBV6-1 to TRBJ2-7; 12 bases agree with TRBD2. This CDR3 has 13 residues. Germline V lookup: CDR1 MNHNS, CDR2 SASEGT. V was clipped by 10 bases and J by 4 bases; unmatched bases: 5. DNA of the CDR3: TGTGCCACCTCGGGACTAGCGGGTTACGAGCAGTACTTC. It codes for CATSGLAGYEQYF.

The J gene is TRBJ2-5, the V gene TRBV20-1; D might be TRBD1 (6 bases). This CDR3 has 13 amino acids. Trimming removed 7 bases at V and 1 base at J, with 13 bases between. CDR1 is DFQATT and CDR2 is SNEGSKA in the germline V gene (reference sequence). CDR3 residues: CSVGQGIQETQYF. CDR3 DNA sequence: TGCAGTGTGGGGCAGGGGATCCAAGAGACCCAGTACTTC.